A selection of T cell receptor beta chains follows, all from one sample in a study of cytomegalovirus exposure and HLA in healthy donors. Only in-frame clones appear in the TCRdb table, and some are missing; sequencing was by immunoSEQ multiplex PCR. The table has 270,000 or so clones, 86% seen once. The material sequenced was PBMCs. These receptors were obtained from a middle-aged man in good health and CMV-seropositive. The CDR3 runs from the conserved cysteine through the conserved F or W. The D gene is left open where the match is weak. For some rows the clone size is stated as once, few or many, or as a class when expanded; others skip it.

j_call: TRBJ2-1; d_call: .; v_call: TRBV6-1; clone_size: once; cdr3_nt: TGTGCCAGCAGTGATCCTCGGGACTGGCTCACAGGGGATGAGCAGTTCTTC; cdr3_aa: CASSDPRDWLTGDEQFF
j_call: TRBJ2-1; d_call: TRBD2; v_call: TRBV5-4; clone_size: .; cdr3_nt: TGTGCCAGCAGCCTGGGACTAGCGAGCCACAATGAGCAGTTCTTC; cdr3_aa: CASSLGLASHNEQFF
j_call: TRBJ2-7; d_call: .; v_call: TRBV27; clone_size: .; cdr3_nt: TGTGCCAGCAGACTACAGGGAAGTCTGTACGAGCAGTACTTC; cdr3_aa: CASRLQGSLYEQYF
j_call: TRBJ1-5; d_call: .; v_call: TRBV10-3; clone_size: .; cdr3_nt: TGTGCCATCAGTGGTGCAGGGGCGGGTCAGCCCCAGCATTTT; cdr3_aa: CAISGAGAGQPQHF
j_call: TRBJ2-5; d_call: .; v_call: TRBV5-1; clone_size: .; cdr3_nt: TGCGCCAGCAGCCCCCCGGGACTCAGGACGGAGACCCAGTACTTC; cdr3_aa: CASSPPGLRTETQYF
j_call: TRBJ2-2; d_call: .; v_call: TRBV2; clone_size: .; cdr3_nt: TGTGCCAGCAGTGCGGGGTTAGGGCGCAACACCGGGGAGCTGTTTTTT; cdr3_aa: CASSAGLGRNTGELFF
j_call: TRBJ2-2; d_call: TRBD2; v_call: TRBV6-5; clone_size: .; cdr3_nt: TGTGCCAGCAGTTACTCTCCTAGCGGGAACACCGGGGAGCTGTTTTTT; cdr3_aa: CASSYSPSGNTGELFF
j_call: TRBJ1-5; d_call: TRBD1; v_call: TRBV7-9; clone_size: .; cdr3_nt: TGTGCCAGCAGCGCCGGGACAGTCTCTTGGAGCAATCAGCCCCAGCATTTT; cdr3_aa: CASSAGTVSWSNQPQHF
j_call: TRBJ2-3; d_call: .; v_call: TRBV11-1; clone_size: .; cdr3_nt: TGTGCCAGCAGCCGCGGGCAGATTGCTAGCACAGATACGCAGTATTTT; cdr3_aa: CASSRGQIASTDTQYF
j_call: TRBJ2-7; d_call: TRBD2; v_call: TRBV19; clone_size: .; cdr3_nt: TGTGCCAGTAGCAACCAACTAGCGGGAGTGTCATCCTACGAGCAGTACTTC; cdr3_aa: CASSNQLAGVSSYEQYF
j_call: TRBJ2-5; d_call: TRBD2; v_call: TRBV5-1; clone_size: once; cdr3_nt: TGCGCCAGCATGACCCTAGCGGGAGGGGGAGAGACCCAGTACTTC; cdr3_aa: CASMTLAGGGETQYF
j_call: TRBJ2-7; d_call: .; v_call: TRBV2; clone_size: .; cdr3_nt: TGTGCCAGCAGGGACACCTACGAGCAGTACTTC; cdr3_aa: CASRDTYEQYF
j_call: TRBJ2-7; d_call: .; v_call: TRBV4-1; clone_size: few; cdr3_nt: TGCGCCAGCAGCCTCACGTCACAGGAAGGGGCTCACGAGCAGTACTTC; cdr3_aa: CASSLTSQEGAHEQYF
j_call: TRBJ1-2; d_call: TRBD1; v_call: TRBV27; clone_size: .; cdr3_nt: TGTGCCAGCAGTTTCGCACAGGGGTATGGCTACACCTTC; cdr3_aa: CASSFAQGYGYTF
j_call: TRBJ2-2; d_call: TRBD2; v_call: TRBV5-1; clone_size: .; cdr3_nt: TGCGCCAGCAGGCCGACTAGCGGGGCGACCGGGGAGCTGTTTTTT; cdr3_aa: CASRPTSGATGELFF
j_call: TRBJ1-4; d_call: TRBD1; v_call: TRBV7-9; clone_size: .; cdr3_nt: TGTGCCAGCAGCAGGGACAGGGGGGTGGGGACTAATGAAAAACTGTTTTTT; cdr3_aa: CASSRDRGVGTNEKLFF
j_call: TRBJ1-5; d_call: .; v_call: TRBV2; clone_size: .; cdr3_nt: TGTGCCAGCAGCGTCACAGGGATCATTGATTCCTATAGCAATCAGCCCCAGCATTTT; cdr3_aa: CASSVTGIIDSYSNQPQHF
j_call: TRBJ2-7; d_call: TRBD1; v_call: TRBV27; clone_size: .; cdr3_nt: TGTGCCAGCAGTCAACGGGACAGGGGCTACGAGCAGTACTTC; cdr3_aa: CASSQRDRGYEQYF
j_call: TRBJ2-2; d_call: TRBD2; v_call: TRBV27; clone_size: once; cdr3_nt: TGTGCCAGCAGTGTGAGCGGGACGAGGGTTGGGGAGCTGTTTTTT; cdr3_aa: CASSVSGTRVGELFF
j_call: TRBJ2-1; d_call: TRBD2; v_call: TRBV4-2; clone_size: .; cdr3_nt: TGTGCCAGCAGCCACTCCACTAGCGGGGAGCAGTTCTTC; cdr3_aa: CASSHSTSGEQFF
j_call: TRBJ2-7; d_call: .; v_call: TRBV18; clone_size: .; cdr3_nt: TGTGCCAGCTCACCACCGGAGGGACTCTCCAACGCCGTAACCTACGAGCAGTACTTC; cdr3_aa: CASSPPEGLSNAVTYEQYF
j_call: TRBJ2-7; d_call: .; v_call: TRBV7-9; clone_size: .; cdr3_nt: TGTGCCAGCAGCTCCCCGGCGGGGCGGTACGAGCAGTACTTC; cdr3_aa: CASSSPAGRYEQYF
j_call: TRBJ2-1; d_call: TRBD2; v_call: TRBV9; clone_size: .; cdr3_nt: TGTGCCAGCAGCGTAGATTCAGCGGGAGTTAATGAGCAGTTCTTC; cdr3_aa: CASSVDSAGVNEQFF
j_call: TRBJ2-1; d_call: .; v_call: TRBV5-1; clone_size: .; cdr3_nt: TGCGCCAGCAGCTTTGGACAGTGGGATGAGCAGTTCTTC; cdr3_aa: CASSFGQWDEQFF
j_call: TRBJ1-2; d_call: TRBD1; v_call: TRBV9; clone_size: .; cdr3_nt: TGTGCCAGCAGCGGCTTAACAGGGGGAGGCTATGGCTACACCTTC; cdr3_aa: CASSGLTGGGYGYTF
j_call: TRBJ1-2; d_call: .; v_call: TRBV5-4; clone_size: .; cdr3_nt: TGTGCCAGCAGCTTGTATTTAGGGGCTTCGGTAAACTATGGCTACACCTTC; cdr3_aa: CASSLYLGASVNYGYTF
j_call: TRBJ1-5; d_call: TRBD1; v_call: TRBV27; clone_size: .; cdr3_nt: TGTGCCAGCGCCCCAGGGGGAGTATGGCAGCCCCAGCATTTT; cdr3_aa: CASAPGGVWQPQHF
j_call: TRBJ2-1; d_call: .; v_call: TRBV11-3; clone_size: .; cdr3_nt: TGTGCCAGCAGCTTGACAGGTAGCTCCTACAATGAGCAGTTCTTC; cdr3_aa: CASSLTGSSYNEQFF
j_call: TRBJ2-7; d_call: .; v_call: TRBV7-9; clone_size: few; cdr3_nt: TGTGCCAGCAGCTTAGTTGGGACACACTCCTACGAGCAGTACTTC; cdr3_aa: CASSLVGTHSYEQYF
j_call: TRBJ1-5; d_call: .; v_call: TRBV11-2; clone_size: .; cdr3_nt: TGTGCCAGCAGCTTAGGAGCAGGGGATCAGCCCCAGCATTTT; cdr3_aa: CASSLGAGDQPQHF